These 9 T cell receptor beta chains originate from one sample sequenced in a study of T cell responses to AZD1222 COVID-19 vaccine. Clones were sequenced by immunoSEQ multiplex PCR, and TCRdb holds only the in-frame ones, with some missing. The sample includes 150,000 to 200,000 clones, around 92% of them seen just once. The source was peripheral blood, collected on day 0 of AZD1222 vaccination. Source of these receptors: an adult in good health.

The chain joins TRBV19 to TRBJ1-5; D might be TRBD1 (6 bases). Trimming removed 10 bases at V and 0 bases at J, with 13 bases between. Germline V gives CDR1 LNHDA, CDR2 SQIVND (reference sequence). The CDR3 runs 14 residues. The CDR3 loop is CATATGISNQPQHF. The CDR3 bases are TGTGCCACCGCGACAGGAATTAGCAATCAGCCCCAGCATTTT.

The chain couples TRBV27 to TRBJ2-1, with TRBD2 identical over 10 bases. Germline CDR1 reads MNHEY; CDR2 reads SMNVEV (reference sequence). This CDR3 spans 16 amino acids. V dropped 3 bases and J dropped 4; count of bases not matched to a gene: 6. The CDR3 DNA reads as TGTGCCAGCAGTTTTGGGAGTAGCGGGGGGTACAATGAGCAGTTCTTC. Translation: CASSFGSSGGYNEQFF.

The chain links TRBV6-2 or TRBV6-3 to TRBJ1-1; possibly TRBD1 for D (5 bases). The CDR3 runs to 15 residues. The V end lost 0 bases, the J end lost 1 base, and 9 bases lay between the germline ends. Per the germline V gene, CDR1 is MNHEY and CDR2 is SVGEGT. The CDR3 reads CASSYSPGGNTEAFF. The CDR3 bases are TGTGCCAGCAGTTACTCCCCCGGGGGGAACACTGAAGCTTTCTTT.

V is TRBV5-4 and J is TRBJ1-2, with D possibly TRBD1 on 6 matching bases. The CDR3 length is 16 residues. V was cut by 2 bases and J by 1 base, with 15 bases left in between. Germline values: CDR1 SGHNT, CDR2 YYREEE (reference sequence). CDR3: CASSLGVTGSNYGYTF. CDR3 DNA sequence: TGTGCCAGCAGCTTAGGGGTTACAGGGAGTAACTATGGCTACACCTTC.

V gene TRBV5-1 combines with J gene TRBJ2-7; D possibly corresponds to TRBD2 (5 bases). CDR3 length equals 18 residues. The germline CDR1 and CDR2 sequences are SGHRS and YFSETQ. V was trimmed by 0 bases and J by 6 bases, leaving 25 bases between them. The CDR3 loop reads CASSLGHLGRPLVFEQYF. DNA of the CDR3: TGCGCCAGCAGCTTGGGCCACCTAGGTAGACCACTAGTTTTCGAGCAGTACTTC.

This rearrangement joins TRBV5-4 to TRBJ1-1, with D possibly TRBD1 on 5 matching bases. Between the trimmed V and J ends, which lost 4 bases and 6 bases, there was a span of 16 bases. This CDR3 comprises 14 residues. In germline, CDR1 is SGHNT, CDR2 YYREEE (reference sequence). The CDR3 loop is CASSELTGDAEAFF. DNA of the CDR3: TGTGCCAGCAGCGAGCTAACAGGCGACGCTGAAGCTTTCTTT.

This clone was detected only once. The chain carries TRBV4-2 and TRBJ2-7, with D uncertain. The CDR3 consists of 14 residues. The ends were cut back, 0 bases at V and 2 bases at J, with 8 bases in the middle. Germline V gene data show CDR1 as LGHNA and CDR2 as YNFKEQ. CDR3 amino acids: CASSQESLTYEQYF. Here the CDR3 DNA reads TGTGCCAGCAGCCAAGAATCCCTAACCTACGAGCAGTACTTC.

In its sample, this clone was seen once. V usage is TRBV5-4 and J usage is TRBJ2-1, with D unresolved. Trimming cost V 2 bases and J 5 bases, with 2 bases left between them. From germline, CDR1 is SGHNT and CDR2 YYREEE (reference sequence). The CDR3 spans 11 residues. The CDR3: CASSLNNEQFF. The CDR3 DNA reads as TGTGCCAGCAGCTTAAACAATGAGCAGTTCTTC.

The chain recombines TRBV27 with TRBJ1-1; D may be TRBD1 (5 bases). This CDR3 spans 14 amino acids. Germline V gives CDR1 MNHEY, CDR2 SMNVEV (reference sequence). The V end lost 6 bases, the J end lost 1 base, and 12 bases lay between the germline ends. CDR3 in amino acids: CASRKQVTNTEAFF. The CDR3 DNA sequence: TGTGCCAGCAGGAAACAGGTCACGAACACTGAAGCTTTCTTT.